A selection of T cell receptor beta chains follows, all from one sample in a study of CD8+CD57+ T cells in acquired aplastic anemia. TCRdb independently ran MiXCR on the reads; one entry per CDR3 protein. Here the sample spans 150,000 to 200,000 distinct CDR3 sequences, around 60% being singletons. The source material was sorted CD4+, CD8+, or CD8+CD57+ T cells (not recorded which) from PBMCs. These receptors originate from a human donor in good health. Each CDR3 is given with its conserved first and last residue. A D gene is named only where the DNA matches it firmly. Clone size appears in some rows only: once, few, many, or a class for an expanded clone.

TRBJ2-3	.	TRBV19	.	CASSITQGDTQYF	TGTGCCAGTAGTATAACTCAGGGAGATACGCAGTATTTT
TRBJ2-3	many	TRBV6-1	.	CASSPGFWTDTQYF	TGTGCCAGCAGCCCAGGGTTTTGGACAGATACGCAGTATTTT
TRBJ1-3	once	TRBV25-1	.	CASSQTGSGNTIYF	TGTGCCAGCAGCCAGACAGGCTCTGGAAACACCATATATTTT
TRBJ2-7	once	TRBV11-2	.	CASSIDTYEQYF	TGTGCCAGCAGCATTGATACCTACGAGCAGTACTTC
TRBJ2-5	.	TRBV10-1	.	CASSSYPRQGRRETQYF	TGCGCCAGCAGCAGCTACCCTAGGCAGGGACGGCGAGAGACCCAGTACTTC
TRBJ2-1	few	TRBV14	.	CASSLMEGSEKFF	TGTGCCAGCAGCTTAATGGAGGGCAGCGAAAAGTTCTTC
TRBJ2-1	.	TRBV19	TRBD2	CASSITSGVYNEQFF	TGTGCCAGTAGTATAACAAGCGGGGTTTACAATGAGCAGTTCTTC
TRBJ2-7	.	TRBV2	TRBD2	CASSGGAGTTKRYF	TGTGCCAGCAGTGGAGGGGCAGGGACTACGAAGCGGTACTTC
TRBJ2-3	.	TRBV7-9	TRBD1	CASSSAGTGTTDTQYF	TGTGCCAGCAGCTCGGCCGGGACAGGAACCACAGATACGCAGTATTTT
TRBJ2-5	.	TRBV9	.	CASSVALSPLETQYF	TGTGCCAGCAGCGTAGCTCTTAGCCCCTTGGAGACCCAGTACTTC